Presented here are 15 T cell receptor beta chains from one specimen sequenced in a study of blood T cell repertoires in COVID-19. Here immunoSEQ multiplex PCR was the method, and the copy in TCRdb shows in-frame clones only, minus some. The sample includes 250,000 to 300,000 clones, roughly 90% of them seen just once. The sequencing sample was made of PBMCs or T cells enriched from blood (not recorded which). The receptors come from a woman in her 40s who had recovered from COVID-19.

V gene TRBV30 combines with J gene TRBJ1-4; D is unclear. V was trimmed by 3 bases and J by 7 bases, leaving 15 bases between them. Germline CDR1 and CDR2: GTSNPN and SVGIG (reference sequence). The CDR3 is 14 residues long. The CDR3 region has the DNA TGTGCCTGGAGGAGAGAGCCGACGGGTGAAAAACTGTTTTTT. Translation: CAWRREPTGEKLFF.

This clone was counted between two and nine times. The V and J genes are TRBV19 and TRBJ1-2; possibly TRBD1 for D (5 bases). CDR1 LNHDA and CDR2 SQIVND come from the germline V gene (reference sequence). This CDR3 contains 16 residues. Trimming took 1 base from V and 8 from J, leaving 20 bases between them. CDR3 sequence reads: CASSIGTQGNVYGYTF. The CDR3 nucleotides are TGTGCCAGTAGTATAGGCACTCAGGGTAATGTGTACGGCTACACCTTC.

V usage is TRBV25-1 and J usage is TRBJ1-4; 8 bases agree with TRBD1. V was pared by 5 bases and J by 7 bases, with 6 bases of the junction left unmatched. The germline gives CDR1 MGHDK, CDR2 SYGVNS. The length of the CDR3 is 14 residues. In nucleotides, the CDR3 is TGTGCCAGCAGTCGAAATGGACAGGGTGAAAAACTGTTTTTT. Protein product: CASSRNGQGEKLFF.

V gene TRBV7-6 combines with J gene TRBJ2-1; D is unresolved. Trimming stripped 3 bases from V and 0 bases from J, with 9 bases between. The CDR3 length is 15 residues. From germline, CDR1 is SGHVS and CDR2 FNYEAQ. CDR3 sequence reads: CASSFSLSSYNEQFF. The DNA of the CDR3 is TGTGCCAGCAGCTTTAGTTTGAGCTCCTACAATGAGCAGTTCTTC.

The chain is built from TRBV19 and TRBJ2-7, with no clear D. With 1 base removed from V and 5 bases from J, the gap between germline ends came to 15 bases. Germline V gene sequence: CDR1 LNHDA, CDR2 SQIVND (reference sequence). The length of the CDR3 is 15 residues. The CDR3 DNA reads TGTGCCAGTAGTATAGGAGGCTATAACTTTGACGAGCAGTACTTC. Protein product: CASSIGGYNFDEQYF.

The chain has TRBV19 and TRBJ1-3; the match to TRBD1 covers 8 bases. This CDR3 is built from 15 residues. From germline, CDR1 is LNHDA and CDR2 SQIVND (reference sequence). With 4 bases clipped from V and 4 bases from J, the junction kept 6 bases outside the gene matches. The CDR3 sequence: CASSSWAGGGNTIYF. CDR3 nucleotides: TGTGCCAGTAGTAGCTGGGCAGGGGGCGGAAACACCATATATTTT.

The chain has TRBV30 and TRBJ2-7, with D unclear. Germline assignment: CDR1 GTSNPN and CDR2 SVGIG (reference sequence). Trimming removed 4 bases from V and 3 bases from J, with 16 bases in between. The CDR3 totals 14 residues. CDR3 DNA sequence: TGTGCCTGGACCCCTTCACGGGTGGGCTACGAGCAGTACTTC. As protein: CAWTPSRVGYEQYF.

The V and J genes are TRBV5-1 and TRBJ2-1; 8 bases fit TRBD2. The CDR3 is made up of 14 amino acids. V gave up 4 bases and J gave up 9 bases; unmatched junction bases: 9. Looked up from germline, CDR1 is SGHRS and CDR2 is YFSETQ. The CDR3 loop reads CASSPMAGGSEQFF. The DNA of the CDR3 is TGCGCCAGCAGCCCGATGGCGGGGGGCAGTGAGCAGTTCTTC.

V gene TRBV4-1 combines with J gene TRBJ2-3, with TRBD2 matching 13 bases. Germline assignment: CDR1 MGHRA and CDR2 YSYEKL. V lost 1 base and J lost 6; bases outside the gene matches: 7. The CDR3 totals 17 residues. CDR3 coding DNA: TGCGCCAGCAGCCAAGGGACTAGCGGGAGTTTTTGGGATACGCAGTATTTT. Protein product: CASSQGTSGSFWDTQYF.

A remark on this clone: The junction and the germline gene differ at one end; a read error may be behind it. J is TRBJ2-2 and V is TRBV14; possibly TRBD1 for D (6 bases). This CDR3 has 15 amino acids. Germline V CDR1 and CDR2: SGHDN, FVKESK. Here the CDR3 DNA reads TGTGCCAGCAGTCAAGCCAGGGGAAGCACCGGGGAGCTGTTTTTT. This encodes CASSQARGSTGELFF.

This chain joins TRBV5-1 and TRBJ2-7, with a tentative D call TRBD2 (6 bases). CDR3 length: 12 amino acids. The ends were cut back, 2 bases at V and 6 bases at J, with 9 bases in the middle. The germline CDR1 and CDR2 sequences are SGHRS and YFSETQ. CDR3 nucleotide sequence: TGCGCCAGCAGCTTTGGAGGGACCGAGCAGTACTTC. Translated, it gives CASSFGGTEQYF.

The chain has TRBV19 and TRBJ1-1; 9 bases fit TRBD1. J lost 1 base, V lost 5 bases, and 2 bases had no gene match. Germline lookup yields CDR1 LNHDA and CDR2 SQIVND (reference sequence). The CDR3 length is 14 residues. CDR3: CASSPGQGNTEAFF. CDR3 DNA: TGTGCCAGTAGTCCGGGACAGGGGAACACTGAAGCTTTCTTT.

This clone was seen a single time. The rearrangement uses TRBV18 and TRBJ2-7; D possibly corresponds to TRBD1 (6 bases). CDR1 is KGHSH and CDR2 is LQKENI in the germline V gene. CDR3 length: 15 residues. Trimming cost V 0 bases and J 2 bases, with 11 bases left between them. This chain's CDR3 is CASSPPRGMPYEQYF. Written as DNA, the CDR3 is TGTGCCAGCTCACCACCGAGGGGGATGCCCTACGAGCAGTACTTC.

The chain has TRBV3-1 (or the pseudogene TRBV3-2) and TRBJ1-5, with D possibly matching TRBD1 (6 bases). This CDR3 spans 20 amino acids. The V gene lost 1 base and the J gene lost 0 bases, with 22 bases spanning the gap. Germline V gene data show CDR1 as LGHDT and CDR2 as YNNKEL (reference sequence). The CDR3 nucleotides are TGTGCCAGCAGCCAAGGTGCTTTGAGAACTTGGGGACATAGCAATCAGCCCCAGCATTTT. Its translation: CASSQGALRTWGHSNQPQHF.

The chain recombines TRBV28 with TRBJ1-2, with TRBD1 as a possible D gene (6 bases). V lost 5 bases and J 8 bases, leaving 15 bases between the germline ends. CDR1 is MDHEN and CDR2 is SYDVKM in the germline V gene. The CDR3 runs to 13 residues. The CDR3 nucleotides are TGTGCCAGCAGTCCCACCCCGGGGACAGGCTACACCTTC. Its protein product is CASSPTPGTGYTF.